This T cell receptor (beta chain) emerged from a study of T cell changes during pregnancy in multiple sclerosis. Sequenced by immunoSEQ multiplex PCR; TCRdb stores in-frame clones only, minus some. The table has 20,000 to 30,000 clones, 75% to 90% seen once. Germline V gene lookup returns CDR1 SGHAT and CDR2 FQDESV (reference sequence). The CDR3 sequence is 16 residues long. V gave up 2 bases and J gave up 6 bases; unmatched junction bases: 13. The chain uses TRBV11-1 and TRBJ2-7; 7 bases map to TRBD2. The source material was CD8+ T cells from peripheral blood mononuclear cells, sampled in the second trimester of pregnancy. This sequence was found in a female donor with multiple sclerosis, enrolled in a pregnancy study. The CDR3 DNA reads as TGTGCCAGCAGCTTACAAAGGGCCGGTAGCGGGCCCGAGCAGTACTTC. Encoded protein: CASSLQRAGSGPEQYF.